This T cell receptor (beta chain) appears in the sequencing data of a study of T cells of healthy individuals. The trim removed 0 bases at V and 0 bases at J, leaving 2 bases unmatched. The V gene's germline CDR1 is MNHNS and CDR2 SASEGT. The CDR3 consists of 15 residues. In TCRdb, the 5' RACE reads were re-called with MiXCR into one record per CDR3 protein. Found here are tens of thousands of distinct CDR3 sequences, roughly 14% of them singletons; the top ten hold about 16%. This clonotype was sampled from a human donor in good health. The chain employs TRBV6-1 and TRBJ2-7; 7 nucleotides align to TRBD1. The CDR3 bases are TGTGCCAGCAGTGAAGCCGGGGACAGCTCCTACGAGCAGTACTTC. Translation: CASSEAGDSSYEQYF.